Shown below are 13 T cell receptor beta chains from a single sample sequenced in a study of breast tumors, draining lymph nodes, adjacent tissues. Axillary draining lymph nodes of breast cancer patients supplied the node samples. TCRdb re-called the multiplex PCR reads with MiXCR, one entry per CDR3 protein. The profile covers some 150,000 distinct CDR3 sequences, with around 22% appearing a single time and 2.5% to 3% taken by the ten largest. The sequenced sample consisted of axillary lymph node tissue. Receptor source: a female donor with breast cancer. Some clones in this sample may be carry-over from other donors' samples.

There are many counts of this clonotype. Here the CDR3 reads CASSPLGQAKGNTIYF. The CDR3 DNA is TGTGCCAGCAGCCCGCTGGGACAGGCTAAGGGAAACACCATATATTTT. V is TRBV7-2 and J is TRBJ1-3; 8 bases map to TRBD1. The V and J ends lost 5 bases and 4 bases, in that order; junction bases with no gene match: 10. Germline values: CDR1 SGHTA, CDR2 FQGNSA. The CDR3 loop spans 16 amino acids.

This clonotype was counted at least ten times. The chain has TRBV5-4 and TRBJ2-5, with 8 positions matching TRBD1. This CDR3 has 13 residues. V shed 6 bases, J shed 3 bases, and the junction held 4 bases outside the gene matches. The V gene's germline CDR1 is SGHNT and CDR2 YYREEE (reference sequence). CDR3 region: CASTRGREETQYF. The DNA of the CDR3 is TGTGCCAGCACCAGGGGGCGGGAAGAGACCCAGTACTTC.

This clonotype was detected ten times or more. This chain links TRBV7-9 with TRBJ2-2; TRBD1 might be the D (7 bases). The germline V and J ends were trimmed by 6 bases and 6 bases, with 14 bases remaining between them. This CDR3 spans 14 amino acids. The germline CDR1 and CDR2 sequences are SEHNR and FQNEAQ (reference sequence). The CDR3 loop reads CASRPTGDSGELFF. Written as DNA, the CDR3 is TGTGCCAGCAGACCCACAGGGGACTCCGGGGAGCTGTTTTTT.

This clonotype was recorded many times. The chain carries TRBV12-3 or TRBV12-4 and TRBJ2-1, with TRBD2 identical over 8 bases. This CDR3 is built from 17 residues. Germline trimming cut 3 bases from V and 4 bases from J; bases unmatched to any gene: 11. CDR3 sequence (DNA): TGTGCCAGCAGTTTCTCCCTTGGTAGCGGGGAATACAATGAGCAGTTCTTC. As protein: CASSFSLGSGEYNEQFF.

This clonotype was counted only a few times. The chain uses TRBV9 and TRBJ2-6; D perhaps matches TRBD2 (6 bases). The CDR3 has 17 residues. V lost 4 bases and J lost 0, with 14 bases in between. Germline CDR1 SGDLS, CDR2 YYNGEE. The CDR3 sequence is CASSPHVGGSGANVLTF. The CDR3 DNA sequence: TGTGCCAGCAGCCCCCACGTCGGGGGCTCTGGGGCCAACGTCCTGACTTTC. The full variable domain, with the rest looked up from reference TRBV9 and TRBJ2-6, is DSGVTQTPKHLITATGQRVTLRCSPRSGDLSVYWYQQSLDQGLQFLIQYYNGEERAKGNILERFSAQQFPDLHSELNLSSLELGDSALYFCASSPHVGGSGANVLTFGAGSRLTVL.

Concerning this clonotype: A much larger clone lies one base from this, so it may be a read error. The chain combines TRBV19 with TRBJ2-7; D perhaps matches TRBD1 (6 bases). This CDR3 has 15 amino acids. From germline, CDR1 is LNHDA and CDR2 SQIVND (reference sequence). Here the CDR3 reads CANSKQGSWSYEQYF. The CDR3 DNA follows: TGTGCCAATAGTAAACAGGGTAGTTGGTCCTACGAGCAGTACTTC.

The V call is TRBV28, the J call TRBJ2-5; 8 nucleotides align to TRBD2. CDR1 MDHEN and CDR2 SYDVKM come from the germline V gene. J lost 3 bases, V lost 4 bases, and 7 bases had no gene match. CDR3 size: 15 residues. This CDR3 is CASSSSERGKETQYF. DNA of the CDR3: TGTGCCAGCAGTTCCAGTGAGCGGGGGAAAGAGACCCAGTACTTC.

With regard to this clonotype: This may be a read error: a much more frequent sequence differs by one nucleotide. CDR3 sequence reads: CAISEAQAGGYTF. CDR3 nucleotides: TGTGCCATCAGTGAGGCTCAGGCTGGGGGCTACACCTTC. The rearrangement uses TRBV10-3 and TRBJ1-2; D is unresolved. Germline loops: CDR1 ENHRY, CDR2 SYGVKD. V was cut by 2 bases and J by 8 bases, with 12 bases left in between. The CDR3 covers 13 residues.

This clonotype was seen a few times. The genes are TRBV6-2 or TRBV6-3 and TRBJ2-1; tentatively, D is TRBD1 (6 bases). The length of the CDR3 is 13 residues. Germline CDR1 is MNHEY and CDR2 is SVGEGT. Deletions cut 6 bases from V and 5 bases from J, with 11 bases between. The CDR3 protein is CASRDSSDNEQFF. CDR3 in DNA: TGTGCCAGCAGGGACAGTTCCGACAATGAGCAGTTCTTC.

The DNA for the CDR3 is TGCGCCAGCAGCTTCACTAGCGGGAGACAAGATACGCAGTATTTT. Protein sequence: CASSFTSGRQDTQYF. The chain employs TRBV5-1 and TRBJ2-3; 11 nucleotides match TRBD2. The junction had 4 bases not matched to a gene; V was cut back by 2 bases and J by 5 bases. From germline, CDR1 is SGHRS and CDR2 YFSETQ. The CDR3 has 15 residues.

Comment on this clonotype: Since a much larger clone is just one base distant, this may be a read error. J is TRBJ2-5 and V is TRBV9; D possibly matches TRBD1 or TRBD2 (5 bases each). Germline CDR1 SGDLS, CDR2 YYNGEE. The CDR3 is made up of 14 amino acids. The CDR3 reads CAGSKGTAKETQYF. Written as DNA, the CDR3 is TGTGCCGGCAGCAAAGGGACGGCGAAAGAGACCCAGTACTTC.

This clonotype appeared many times. The J gene is TRBJ2-5, the V gene TRBV11-1; D is unresolved. The length of the CDR3 is 13 residues. The ends were cut back, 2 bases at V and 5 bases at J, with 9 bases in the middle. Per the germline V gene, CDR1 is SGHAT and CDR2 is FQDESV (reference sequence). CDR3 sequence: CASSLSLGETQYF. The CDR3 region has the DNA TGTGCCAGCAGCTTATCGTTGGGGGAGACCCAGTACTTC.

This clonotype came up many times. The CDR3 region is CASGDLLKVQYF. The DNA for the CDR3 is TGTGCCAGCGGGGACCTTCTTAAGGTGCAGTACTTC. The V and J genes are TRBV6-1 and TRBJ2-7; TRBD1 or TRBD2 may be the D gene (5 bases each). Germline V gene data show CDR1 as MNHNS and CDR2 as SASEGT. V lost 8 bases and J lost 9, with 17 bases in between. There are 12 residues in the CDR3.